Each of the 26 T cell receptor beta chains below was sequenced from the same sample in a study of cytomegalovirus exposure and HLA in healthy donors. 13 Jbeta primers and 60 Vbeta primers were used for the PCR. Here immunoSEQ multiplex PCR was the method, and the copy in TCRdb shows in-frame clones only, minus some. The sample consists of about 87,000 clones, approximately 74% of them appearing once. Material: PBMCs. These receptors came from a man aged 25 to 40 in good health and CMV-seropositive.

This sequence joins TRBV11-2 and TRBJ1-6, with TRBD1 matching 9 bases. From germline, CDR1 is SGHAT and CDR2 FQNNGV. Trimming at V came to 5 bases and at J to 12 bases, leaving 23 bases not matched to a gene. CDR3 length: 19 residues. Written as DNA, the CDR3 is TGTGCCAGCAGCGTCCTATTCCGGGACAGGGTTTCGGTAATTCAACCCCTCCACTTT. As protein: CASSVLFRDRVSVIQPLHF.

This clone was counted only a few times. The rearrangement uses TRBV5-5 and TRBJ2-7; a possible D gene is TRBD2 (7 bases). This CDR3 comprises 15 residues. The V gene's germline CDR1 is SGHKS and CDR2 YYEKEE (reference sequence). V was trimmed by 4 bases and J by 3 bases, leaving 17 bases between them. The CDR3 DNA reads TGTGCCAGCAGCCTGATTGGGGAGGGGGTCTACGAGCAGTACTTC. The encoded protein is CASSLIGEGVYEQYF.

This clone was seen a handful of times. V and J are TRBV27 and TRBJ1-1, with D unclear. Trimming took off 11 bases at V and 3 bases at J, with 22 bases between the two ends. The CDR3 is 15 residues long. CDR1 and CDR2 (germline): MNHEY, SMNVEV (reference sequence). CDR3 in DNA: TGTGCCTCCTTCTATGGCCGCGGTTACTACACTGAAGCTTTCTTT. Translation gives CASFYGRGYYTEAFF.

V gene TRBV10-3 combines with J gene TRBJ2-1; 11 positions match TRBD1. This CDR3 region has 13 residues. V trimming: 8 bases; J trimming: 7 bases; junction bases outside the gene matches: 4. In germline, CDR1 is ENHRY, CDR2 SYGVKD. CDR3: CAIARDRGNEQFF. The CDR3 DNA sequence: TGTGCCATCGCTCGGGACAGGGGGAATGAGCAGTTCTTC.

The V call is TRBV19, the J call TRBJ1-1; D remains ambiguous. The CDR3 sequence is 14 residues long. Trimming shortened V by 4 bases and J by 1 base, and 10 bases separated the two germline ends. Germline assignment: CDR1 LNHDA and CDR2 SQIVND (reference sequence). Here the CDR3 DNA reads TGTGCCAGTAGTAGAGAACGGGAGAACACTGAAGCTTTCTTT. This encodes CASSRERENTEAFF.

The chain's CDR3 is CASSSLGGATEAFF. CDR3 nucleotides: TGTGCCAGCAGTTCATTAGGGGGCGCGACTGAAGCTTTCTTT. The genes are TRBV7-9 and TRBJ1-1, with 7 bases aligning to TRBD1. With 6 bases clipped from V and 5 bases from J, the junction kept 9 bases outside the gene matches. The germline gives CDR1 SEHNR, CDR2 FQNEAQ (reference sequence). The CDR3 is 14 amino acids.

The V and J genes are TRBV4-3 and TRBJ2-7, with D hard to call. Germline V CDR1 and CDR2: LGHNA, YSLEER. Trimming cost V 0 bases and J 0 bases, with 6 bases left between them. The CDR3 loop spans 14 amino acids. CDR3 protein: CASSQDRSSYEQYF. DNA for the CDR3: TGCGCCAGCAGCCAAGATCGCAGCTCCTACGAGCAGTACTTC.

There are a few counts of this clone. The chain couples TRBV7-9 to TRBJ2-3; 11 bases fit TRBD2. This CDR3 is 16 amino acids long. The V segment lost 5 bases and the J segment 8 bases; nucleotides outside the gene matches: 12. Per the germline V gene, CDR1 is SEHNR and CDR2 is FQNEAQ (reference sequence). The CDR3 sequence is CASSTGLAAGVGTQYF. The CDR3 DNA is TGTGCCAGCAGCACGGGACTAGCGGCGGGGGTGGGTACGCAGTATTTT. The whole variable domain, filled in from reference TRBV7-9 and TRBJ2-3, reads DTGVSQNPRHKITKRGQNVTFRCDPISEHNRLYWYRQTLGQGPEFLTYFQNEAQLEKSRLLSDRFSAERPKGSFSTLEIQRTEQGDSAMYLCASSTGLAAGVGTQYFGPGTRLTVL.

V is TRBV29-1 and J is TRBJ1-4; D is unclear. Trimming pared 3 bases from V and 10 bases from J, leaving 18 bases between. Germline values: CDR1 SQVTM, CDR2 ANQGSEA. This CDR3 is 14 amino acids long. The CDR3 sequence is CSVDQRSNSGKLFF. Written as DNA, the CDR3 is TGCAGCGTTGACCAAAGGAGCAACTCCGGAAAACTGTTTTTT.

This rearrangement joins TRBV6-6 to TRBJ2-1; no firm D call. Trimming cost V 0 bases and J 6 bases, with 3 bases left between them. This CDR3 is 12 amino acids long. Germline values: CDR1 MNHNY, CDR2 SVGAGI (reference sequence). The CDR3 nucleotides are TGTGCCAGCAGTTACTCCCGCAATGAGCAGTTCTTC. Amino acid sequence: CASSYSRNEQFF.

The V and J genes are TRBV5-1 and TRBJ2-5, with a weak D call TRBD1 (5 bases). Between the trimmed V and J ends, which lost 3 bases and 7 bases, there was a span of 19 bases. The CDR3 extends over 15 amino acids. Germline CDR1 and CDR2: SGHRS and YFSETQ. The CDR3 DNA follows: TGCGCCAGCAGCTGGGGCAGGACGGCCCAACGGACCCAGTACTTC. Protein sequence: CASSWGRTAQRTQYF.

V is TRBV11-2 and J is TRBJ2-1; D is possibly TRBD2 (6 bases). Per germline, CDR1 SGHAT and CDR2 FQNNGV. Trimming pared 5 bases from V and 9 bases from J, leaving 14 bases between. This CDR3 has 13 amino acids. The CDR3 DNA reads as TGTGCCAGCAGCCCCCGCGGGGCCGGTGAGCAGTTCTTC. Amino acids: CASSPRGAGEQFF.

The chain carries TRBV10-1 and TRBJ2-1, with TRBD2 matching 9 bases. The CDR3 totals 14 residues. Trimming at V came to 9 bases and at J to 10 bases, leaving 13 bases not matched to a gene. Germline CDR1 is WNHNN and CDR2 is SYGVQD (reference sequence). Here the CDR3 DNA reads TGCGCCAGTAACAGCGGGAGGCCCTTCGGCGAGCAGTTCTTC. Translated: CASNSGRPFGEQFF.

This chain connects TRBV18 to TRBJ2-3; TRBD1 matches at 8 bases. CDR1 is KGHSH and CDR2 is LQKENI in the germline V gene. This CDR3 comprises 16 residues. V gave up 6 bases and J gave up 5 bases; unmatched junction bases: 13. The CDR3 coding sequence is TGTGCCAGCTCTCGGCCACGCACAGGGGGTGAAGATACGCAGTATTTT. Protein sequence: CASSRPRTGGEDTQYF.

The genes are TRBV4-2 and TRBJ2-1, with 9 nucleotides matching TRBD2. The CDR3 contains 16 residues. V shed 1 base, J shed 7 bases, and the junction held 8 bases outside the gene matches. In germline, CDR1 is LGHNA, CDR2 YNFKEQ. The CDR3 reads CASSQAGSGSRNEQFF. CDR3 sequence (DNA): TGTGCCAGCAGCCAAGCCGGTAGCGGGAGTCGGAATGAGCAGTTCTTC.

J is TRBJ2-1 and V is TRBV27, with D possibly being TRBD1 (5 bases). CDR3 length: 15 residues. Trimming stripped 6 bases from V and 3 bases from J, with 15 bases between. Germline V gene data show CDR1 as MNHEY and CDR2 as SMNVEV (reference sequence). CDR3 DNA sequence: TGTGCCAGCAGACCACCAGGGCTCTTCTACAATGAGCAGTTCTTC. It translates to CASRPPGLFYNEQFF.

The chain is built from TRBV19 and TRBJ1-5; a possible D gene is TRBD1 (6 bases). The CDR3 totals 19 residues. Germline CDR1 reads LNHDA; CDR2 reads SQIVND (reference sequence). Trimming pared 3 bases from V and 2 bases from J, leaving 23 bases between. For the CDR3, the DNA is TGTGCCAGTAGTATTCGAAACAGGGTGATGAGTTACGGCAATCAGCCCCAGCATTTT. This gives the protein CASSIRNRVMSYGNQPQHF.

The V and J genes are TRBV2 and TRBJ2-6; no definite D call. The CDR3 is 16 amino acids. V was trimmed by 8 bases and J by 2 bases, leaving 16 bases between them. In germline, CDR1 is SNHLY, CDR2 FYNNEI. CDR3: CASAERSVAGANVLTF. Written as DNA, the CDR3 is TGTGCCAGCGCGGAGAGGTCAGTTGCTGGGGCCAACGTCCTGACTTTC.

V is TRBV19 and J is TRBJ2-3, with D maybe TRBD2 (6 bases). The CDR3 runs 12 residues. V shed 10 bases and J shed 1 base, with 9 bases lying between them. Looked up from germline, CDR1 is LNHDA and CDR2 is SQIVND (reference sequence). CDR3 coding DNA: TGTGCCACCGGGACTGGCACAGATACGCAGTATTTT. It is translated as CATGTGTDTQYF.

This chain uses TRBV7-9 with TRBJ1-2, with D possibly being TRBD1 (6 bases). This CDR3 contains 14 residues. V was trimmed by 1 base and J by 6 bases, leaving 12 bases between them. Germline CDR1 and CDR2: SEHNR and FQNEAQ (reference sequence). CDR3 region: CASSLGTGWNGYTF. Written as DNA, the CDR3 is TGTGCCAGCAGCTTAGGAACAGGGTGGAATGGCTACACCTTC.

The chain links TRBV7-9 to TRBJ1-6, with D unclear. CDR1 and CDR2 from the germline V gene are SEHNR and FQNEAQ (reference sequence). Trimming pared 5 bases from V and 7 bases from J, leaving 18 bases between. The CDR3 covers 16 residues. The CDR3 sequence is CASSRRYTGPNSPLHF. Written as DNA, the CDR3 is TGTGCCAGCAGCCGGAGGTACACGGGCCCCAATTCACCCCTCCACTTT.

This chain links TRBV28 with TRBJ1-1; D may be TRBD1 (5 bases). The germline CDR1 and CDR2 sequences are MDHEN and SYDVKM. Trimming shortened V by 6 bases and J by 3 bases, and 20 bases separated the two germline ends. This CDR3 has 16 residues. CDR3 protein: CASSPPWGVGYTEAFF. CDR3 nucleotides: TGTGCCAGCAGCCCCCCGTGGGGGGTGGGGTACACTGAAGCTTTCTTT.

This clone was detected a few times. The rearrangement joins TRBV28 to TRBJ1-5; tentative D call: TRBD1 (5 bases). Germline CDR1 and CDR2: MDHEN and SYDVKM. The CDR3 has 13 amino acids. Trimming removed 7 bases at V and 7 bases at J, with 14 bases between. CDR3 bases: TGTGCCAGCATTAGGGGCTCCAAACAGCCCCAGCATTTT. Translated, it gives CASIRGSKQPQHF.

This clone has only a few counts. The CDR3 here is CASSLSPGGNQPQHF. In nucleotides, the CDR3 is TGTGCCAGCAGTTTATCCCCGGGGGGCAATCAGCCCCAGCATTTT. This chain uses TRBV27 with TRBJ1-5; possibly TRBD1 for D (5 bases). CDR3 length: 15 amino acids. Germline loops: CDR1 MNHEY, CDR2 SMNVEV (reference sequence). Trimming removed 0 bases from V and 2 bases from J, with 8 bases in between.

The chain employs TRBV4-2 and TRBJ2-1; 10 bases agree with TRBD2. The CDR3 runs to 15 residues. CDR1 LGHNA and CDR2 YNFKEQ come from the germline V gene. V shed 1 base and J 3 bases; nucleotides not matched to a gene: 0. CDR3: CASSQGTSGYNEQFF. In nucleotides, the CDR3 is TGTGCCAGCAGCCAAGGGACTAGCGGCTACAATGAGCAGTTCTTC.

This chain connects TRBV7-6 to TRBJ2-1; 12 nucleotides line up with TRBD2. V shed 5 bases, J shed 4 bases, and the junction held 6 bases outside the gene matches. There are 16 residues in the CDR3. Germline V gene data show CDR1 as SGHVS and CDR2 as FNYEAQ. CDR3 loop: CASSATSGRLYNEQFF. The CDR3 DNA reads TGTGCCAGCAGCGCTACTAGCGGGAGGTTGTACAATGAGCAGTTCTTC.